This T cell receptor (beta chain) comes out of a study of preoperative IRX-2 immunotherapy in early breast cancer. The sample's treatment: preoperative locoregional IRX-2 cytokine immunotherapy. Samples came from a phase Ib trial of preoperative locoregional IRX-2 cytokine immunotherapy. Clones were read by immunoSEQ multiplex PCR, and TCRdb kept only the in-frame ones, dropping some. Found here are about 98,000 clones, 75% to 90% of them singletons; the top ten hold about 1.9%. This clone is a singleton in its sample. In germline, CDR1 is SSHAT, CDR2 FNYEAQ (reference sequence). The CDR3 totals 17 residues. V lost 3 bases, J lost 3 bases, and 8 bases stayed unmatched.

The sample consisted of tumor tissue, taken after IRX-2 immunotherapy. The chain joins TRBV7-7 to TRBJ1-3; 10 nucleotides agree with TRBD1. The clonotype originates from a human donor with breast cancer. The DNA for the CDR3 is TGTGCCAGCAGCTTCCCCACCGGGACAGGGGATGGAAACACCATATATTTT. It specifies CASSFPTGTGDGNTIYF.